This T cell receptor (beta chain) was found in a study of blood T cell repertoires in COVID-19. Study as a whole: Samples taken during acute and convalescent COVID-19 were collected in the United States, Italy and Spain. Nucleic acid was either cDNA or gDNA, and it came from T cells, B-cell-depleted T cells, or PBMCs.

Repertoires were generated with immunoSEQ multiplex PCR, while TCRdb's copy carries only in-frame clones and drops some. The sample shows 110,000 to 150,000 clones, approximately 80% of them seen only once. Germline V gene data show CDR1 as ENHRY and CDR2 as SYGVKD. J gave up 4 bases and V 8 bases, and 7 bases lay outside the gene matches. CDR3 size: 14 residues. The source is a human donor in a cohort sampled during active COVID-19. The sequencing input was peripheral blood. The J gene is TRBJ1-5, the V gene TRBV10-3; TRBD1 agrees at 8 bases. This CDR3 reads CAISQGVGNQPQHF. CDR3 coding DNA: TGTGCCATCTCACAGGGGGTAGGTAATCAGCCCCAGCATTTT.